What follows is one T cell receptor beta chain and its context. These data are taken from a study of control samples from healthy donors and cancer patients. V was shortened by 5 bases and J by 4 bases, with 10 bases between the two germline ends. This CDR3 is 13 amino acids long. Germline CDR1 reads SGHTA; CDR2 reads FQGTGA. The table came from immunoSEQ multiplex PCR; TCRdb's copy has only in-frame clones and leaves some out. Of approximately 120,000 clones detected, roughly 91% appear once; the ten largest clones hold roughly a sixth. The TCR was taken from a woman in her fifties or sixties in good health. The sequenced sample consisted of blood. This chain uses TRBV7-3 with TRBJ2-3; the D gene is possibly TRBD2 (5 bases). CDR3 residues: CASSTLEADTQYF. DNA of the CDR3: TGTGCCAGCAGCACATTGGAGGCAGATACGCAGTATTTT. Full variable domain (outside the CDR3, taken from reference TRBV7-3 and TRBJ2-3): GAGVSQTPSNKVTEKGKYVELRCDPISGHTALYWYRQSLGQGPEFLIYFQGTGAADDSGLPNDRFFAVRPEGSVSTLKIQRTERGDSAVYLCASSTLEADTQYFGPGTRLTVL.